The next 22 T cell receptor beta chains were all read from a single sample in a study of identical twins. TCRdb used MiXCR to reprocess the 5' RACE reads, holding one entry per CDR3 protein. Of 200,000 to 300,000 distinct CDR3 sequences listed, 7.5% are singletons. The data also belong to a second study, concerning yellow fever vaccine responses in identical twins.

Specimen: CD8+ T cells sorted from blood. The origin of the receptors is a woman between 18 and 30 years old in good health.

This clonotype was seen repeatedly, ten times or more. J is TRBJ2-5 and V is TRBV20-1; the D gene is possibly TRBD2 (7 bases). V lost 3 bases and J lost 4, with 12 bases in between. This CDR3 has 13 residues. Germline loops: CDR1 DFQATT, CDR2 SNEGSKA (reference sequence). CDR3 sequence (DNA): TGCAGTGCTAGGAGGGGGGGGTCAGAGACCCAGTACTTC. Its protein is CSARRGGSETQYF.

This clonotype was recorded many times. The chain employs TRBV12-3 or TRBV12-4 and TRBJ2-7; D unclear. The V end lost 1 base, the J end lost 3 bases, and 4 bases lay between the germline ends. There are 12 residues in the CDR3. The CDR3: CASSLEGYEQYV. In DNA form, the CDR3 reads TGTGCCAGCAGTTTAGAGGGCTACGAGCAGTACGTC.

V is TRBV11-2 and J is TRBJ2-2, with 9 bases identical to TRBD2. This CDR3 is built from 15 residues. Germline trimming cut 5 bases from V and 7 bases from J; bases unmatched to any gene: 8. The germline V gene has CDR1 SGHAT and CDR2 FQNNGV. Here the CDR3 DNA reads TGTGCCAGCAGCCCGCGGGGGGGCCTGGTCGGGGAGCTGTTTTTT. Its translation: CASSPRGGLVGELFF.

In its sample, this clonotype was seen a few times. V gene TRBV9 combines with J gene TRBJ2-3; 9 nucleotides agree with TRBD2. J gave up 3 bases and V 0 bases, and 2 bases lay outside the gene matches. Germline V gene lookup returns CDR1 SGDLS and CDR2 YYNGEE. This CDR3 is 15 amino acids long. The CDR3 coding sequence is TGTGCCAGCAGCGTAGGCGGGAGGGAAACAGATACGCAGTATTTT. As protein: CASSVGGRETDTQYF.

This clonotype has more than one count but fewer than ten. CDR3 sequence reads: CASSPQQLASGDSTDTQYF. The CDR3 nucleotides are TGTGCCAGCAGCCCCCAGCAGCTGGCTAGCGGGGACTCCACAGATACGCAGTATTTT. V gene TRBV4-2 combines with J gene TRBJ2-3; 9 nucleotides line up with TRBD2. V lost 4 bases and J lost 2; bases outside the gene matches: 16. CDR3 size: 19 residues. The germline V gene has CDR1 LGHNA and CDR2 YNFKEQ.

This clonotype was seen a few times. The gene calls are TRBV7-9 and TRBJ2-7, with 9 bases fitting TRBD1. Germline V CDR1 and CDR2: SEHNR, FQNEAQ (reference sequence). The CDR3 loop spans 14 amino acids. Trimming cost V 6 bases and J 6 bases; bases outside gene matches: 9. Here the CDR3 reads CASRDEGTGPEQYV. The CDR3 DNA follows: TGTGCCAGCAGGGATGAAGGGACAGGGCCCGAGCAGTACGTC.

This clonotype has only a few counts. The genes are TRBV20-1 and TRBJ2-3; 13 bases agree with TRBD2. The CDR3 covers 13 residues. Germline V gene data show CDR1 as DFQATT and CDR2 as SNEGSKA (reference sequence). V lost 6 bases and J lost 11; bases outside the gene matches: 8. The CDR3 sequence: CSATSGRASGQYF. In DNA, the CDR3 is TGCAGTGCCACTAGCGGGAGGGCCTCCGGGCAGTATTTT.

This clonotype was seen only a few times. V usage is TRBV6-6 and J usage is TRBJ1-2; D gene unclear. There are 11 residues in the CDR3. CDR1 is MNHNY and CDR2 is SVGAGI in the germline V gene (reference sequence). V lost 4 bases to trimming and J lost 8 bases, with 8 bases between them. This chain's CDR3 is CASSSAGGYTF. In DNA, the CDR3 is TGTGCCAGCAGTTCGGCCGGGGGCTACACCTTC.

This clonotype was recorded a few times. The chain couples TRBV29-1 to TRBJ2-1, with D possibly TRBD2 on 5 matching bases. The CDR3 runs 14 residues. The ends were cut back, 4 bases at V and 0 bases at J, with 10 bases in the middle. Germline V gene lookup returns CDR1 SQVTM and CDR2 ANQGSEA. The DNA for the CDR3 is TGCAGCGTTGGGCGGGTAACCTCCTACAATGAGCAGTTCTTC. Translated: CSVGRVTSYNEQFF.

This clonotype was seen more than once but under ten times. This chain connects TRBV20-1 to TRBJ2-7, with TRBD2 matching 8 bases. The V gene's germline CDR1 is DFQATT and CDR2 SNEGSKA (reference sequence). V was clipped by 3 bases and J by 0 bases; unmatched bases: 7. There are 15 residues in the CDR3. CDR3 sequence reads: CSARGRAGVSYEQYF. The CDR3 DNA reads TGCAGTGCTAGGGGGAGAGCGGGAGTCTCCTACGAGCAGTACTTC.

The chain joins TRBV12-3 or TRBV12-4 to TRBJ2-7, with TRBD1 identical over 9 bases. There are 15 residues in the CDR3. V lost 4 bases to trimming and J lost 4 bases; unmatched junction nucleotides: 8. CDR3: CASSSPTGGLYEQYF. The CDR3 DNA reads as TGTGCCAGCAGTTCCCCTACAGGGGGCTTGTACGAGCAGTACTTC.

In this sample, this clonotype turned up a few times. Likely a read error: the CDR3 ends without its conserved phenylalanine or tryptophan. Because the CDR3's place on the DNA is in doubt, the DNA is left out and the CDR3 is given as listed by TCRdb. The rearrangement joins TRBV21-1 to TRBJ2-7; the listed D gene, TRBD1, was not tested against the DNA. TRBV21-1 is given as a pseudogene. The CDR3 adds up to 8 amino acids, both ends counted. This chain's CDR3 is CASSTQGL.

The CDR3 nucleotides read TGTGCCAGCAGCCCACCGGACACTCACACAGATACGCAGTATTTT. This codes for CASSPPDTHTDTQYF. The chain is built from TRBV11-3 and TRBJ2-3, with a weak D call TRBD1 (5 bases). This CDR3 is built from 15 residues. Trimming cost V 5 bases and J 2 bases, with 14 bases left between them. Looked up from germline, CDR1 is SGHNT and CDR2 is YENEEA.

This chain links TRBV14 with TRBJ2-2, with D perhaps matching TRBD2 (6 bases). This CDR3 is built from 15 residues. With 1 base removed from V and 3 bases from J, the gap between germline ends came to 9 bases. Germline V gene sequence: CDR1 SGHDN, CDR2 FVKESK. The CDR3 here is CASSQVWGDTGELFF. The CDR3 DNA sequence: TGTGCCAGCAGCCAAGTTTGGGGGGACACCGGGGAGCTGTTTTTT.

This clonotype has ten or more counts. The V call is TRBV20-1, the J call TRBJ1-3, with D tentatively TRBD1 (6 bases). The CDR3 is 14 residues long. Germline V lookup: CDR1 DFQATT, CDR2 SNEGSKA (reference sequence). V shed 1 base and J shed 4 bases, with 11 bases lying between them. DNA of the CDR3: TGCAGTGCTAGAGGACAGGAGCCAGGAAACACCATATATTTT. It translates to CSARGQEPGNTIYF.

The J gene is TRBJ1-1, the V gene TRBV5-5; D is uncertain. Trimming stripped 2 bases from V and 5 bases from J, with 16 bases between. The germline gives CDR1 SGHKS, CDR2 YYEKEE (reference sequence). This CDR3 has 15 amino acids. CDR3 in DNA: TGTGCCAGCAGCTTAGGTGACACCCCGCTGACTGAAGCTTTCTTT. Its translation is CASSLGDTPLTEAFF.

This clonotype was picked up a small number of times. The rearrangement links TRBV7-9 to TRBJ2-1; D gene uncertain. V lost 5 bases, J lost 7 bases, and 18 bases lay in between. Germline V gene data show CDR1 as SEHNR and CDR2 as FQNEAQ (reference sequence). The length of the CDR3 is 15 residues. For the CDR3, the DNA is TGTGCCAGCAGCCCTAGTGGTCGCCGAGAGAATGAGCAGTTCTTC. Translation: CASSPSGRRENEQFF.

V is TRBV12-3 or TRBV12-4 and J is TRBJ2-3, with D perhaps being TRBD1 or TRBD2 (5 bases each). The CDR3 length is 15 residues. Trimming stripped 4 bases from V and 1 base from J, with 12 bases between. The CDR3 region is CASSSWDGRTDTQYF. The CDR3 DNA reads TGTGCCAGCAGTTCTTGGGACGGCCGCACAGATACGCAGTATTTT.

This clonotype was seen a few times. CDR3 DNA sequence: TGTGCCAGCACTCAGGGGGCAGGGCAAGAGACCCAGTACTTC. Encoded protein: CASTQGAGQETQYF. The chain is built from TRBV28 and TRBJ2-5; TRBD1 matches 8 bases. The CDR3 is 14 residues long. The J segment lost 2 bases and the V segment lost 7 bases, leaving 6 bases of the junction unmatched. The V gene's germline CDR1 is MDHEN and CDR2 SYDVKM.

This clonotype was found many times. V usage is TRBV20-1 and J usage is TRBJ1-1, with D perhaps TRBD1 (6 bases). Germline V gene lookup returns CDR1 DFQATT and CDR2 SNEGSKA (reference sequence). Between the trimmed V and J ends, which lost 1 base and 3 bases, there was a span of 9 bases. This CDR3 spans 13 amino acids. The CDR3 region is CSARGRQDTEAFF. CDR3 DNA: TGCAGTGCTAGAGGCCGACAGGACACTGAAGCTTTCTTT.

This clonotype has only a few counts. V is TRBV20-1 and J is TRBJ2-1, with D unresolved. The V gene's germline CDR1 is DFQATT and CDR2 SNEGSKA (reference sequence). Deletions cut 3 bases from V and 8 bases from J, with 5 bases between. This CDR3 has 10 residues. This CDR3 is CSASWDEQFF. The CDR3 DNA sequence: TGCAGTGCTAGTTGGGATGAGCAGTTCTTC.

This clonotype appeared many times. The CDR3 nucleotides read TGTGCCAGCAGTTTAGGGACAGGGCGCGGCTACACCTTC. Amino acids: CASSLGTGRGYTF. V is TRBV12-3 or TRBV12-4 and J is TRBJ1-2; 8 positions agree with TRBD1. The V and J ends lost 1 base and 8 bases, in that order; junction bases with no gene match: 3. This CDR3 is built from 13 residues.